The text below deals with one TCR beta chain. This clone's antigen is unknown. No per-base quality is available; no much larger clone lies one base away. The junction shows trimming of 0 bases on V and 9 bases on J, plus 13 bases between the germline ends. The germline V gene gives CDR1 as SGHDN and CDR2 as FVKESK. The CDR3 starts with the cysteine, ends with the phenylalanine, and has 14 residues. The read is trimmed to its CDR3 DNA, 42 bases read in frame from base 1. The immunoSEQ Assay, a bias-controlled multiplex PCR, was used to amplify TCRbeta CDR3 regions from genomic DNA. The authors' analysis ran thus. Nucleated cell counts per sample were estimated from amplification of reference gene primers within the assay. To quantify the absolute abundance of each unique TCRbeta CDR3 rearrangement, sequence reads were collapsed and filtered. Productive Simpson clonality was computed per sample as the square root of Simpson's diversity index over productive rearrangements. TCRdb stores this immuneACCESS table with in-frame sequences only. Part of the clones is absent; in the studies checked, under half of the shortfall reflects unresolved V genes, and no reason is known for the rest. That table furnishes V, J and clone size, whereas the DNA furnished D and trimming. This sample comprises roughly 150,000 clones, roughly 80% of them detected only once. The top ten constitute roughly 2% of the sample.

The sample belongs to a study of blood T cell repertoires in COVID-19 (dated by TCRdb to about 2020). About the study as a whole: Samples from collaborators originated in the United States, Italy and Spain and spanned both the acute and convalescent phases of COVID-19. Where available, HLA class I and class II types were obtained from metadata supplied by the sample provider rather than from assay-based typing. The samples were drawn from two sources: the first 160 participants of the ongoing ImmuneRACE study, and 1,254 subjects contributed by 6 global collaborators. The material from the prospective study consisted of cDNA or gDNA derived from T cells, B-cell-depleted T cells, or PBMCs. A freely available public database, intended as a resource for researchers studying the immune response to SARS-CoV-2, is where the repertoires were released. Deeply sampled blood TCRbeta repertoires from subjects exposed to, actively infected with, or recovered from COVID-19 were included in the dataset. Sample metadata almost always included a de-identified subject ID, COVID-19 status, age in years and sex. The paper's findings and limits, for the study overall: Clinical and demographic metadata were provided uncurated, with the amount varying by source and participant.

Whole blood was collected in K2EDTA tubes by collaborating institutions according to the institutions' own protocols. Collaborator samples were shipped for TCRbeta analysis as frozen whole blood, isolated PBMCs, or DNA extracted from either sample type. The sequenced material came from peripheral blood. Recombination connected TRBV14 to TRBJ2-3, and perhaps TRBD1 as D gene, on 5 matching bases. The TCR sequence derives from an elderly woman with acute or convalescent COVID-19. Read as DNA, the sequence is TGTGCCAGCAGCCAAGAAGGCAGGGTTGGCACGCAGTATTTT. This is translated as CASSQEGRVGTQYF.